A single sample is the source of the 5 T cell receptor beta chains below, sequenced in a study of a mutant IDH1 vaccine in newly diagnosed glioma. As for time point: week 35, safety follow-up. Each dose delivered 300 ug of mutant IDH1 20-mer peptide subcutaneously with imiquimod. No antigen has been identified for these receptors. The protocol was immunoSEQ multiplex PCR, while the TCRdb copy is restricted to in-frame clones and leaves out a portion. The repertoire consists of nearly 55,000 clones, with roughly 84% occurring once and the leading ten covering 4.1%. The sequencing here drew on PBMCs, taken from a glioma patient whose treatment included an IDH1 peptide vaccine. The source is a woman under 30 with glioma.

The CDR3 DNA follows: TGTGCCAGCAGTTACGGGTACCGCTACGAGCAGTACTTC. This translates into CASSYGYRYEQYF. This chain joins TRBV6-5 and TRBJ2-7; D uncertain. The CDR3 covers 13 residues. V was cut by 2 bases and J by 3 bases, with 8 bases left in between. CDR1 is MNHEY and CDR2 is SVGAGI in the germline V gene.

The CDR3 DNA follows: TGTGCCATCTCCGAATCGGGGGAAAAACTGTTTTTT. Encoded protein: CAISESGEKLFF. The J gene is TRBJ1-4, the V gene TRBV19; D remains unclear. V was cut by 10 bases and J by 8 bases, with 14 bases left in between. From germline, CDR1 is LNHDA and CDR2 SQIVND (reference sequence). CDR3 length: 12 amino acids.

The V call is TRBV10-1, the J call TRBJ2-1; D is unclear. The V and J ends lost 0 bases and 10 bases respectively, with 13 bases between them. The CDR3 runs 14 residues. Germline loops: CDR1 WNHNN, CDR2 SYGVQD (reference sequence). CDR3 nucleotide sequence: TGCGCCAGCAGTGAGTCAGGTGCCCTGAACGAGCAGTTCTTC. This translates into CASSESGALNEQFF.

This rearrangement joins TRBV7-2 to TRBJ2-2; 7 nucleotides line up with TRBD1. The CDR3 sequence is 16 residues long. The germline V gene encodes CDR1 SGHTA and CDR2 FQGNSA. Germline trimming cut 7 bases from V and 5 bases from J; bases unmatched to any gene: 13. In DNA, the CDR3 is TGTGCCAGCAAAAGGGGGCAGGGGGAAAGAACCGGGGAGCTGTTTTTT. Translated, it gives CASKRGQGERTGELFF.

CDR3 bases: TGTGCCAGCAGCCAAGAGTCGGGGGGTGGCGCAGATACGCAGTATTTT. This codes for CASSQESGGGADTQYF. The genes are TRBV4-2 and TRBJ2-3, with 7 bases lining up with TRBD2. V trimming: 0 bases; J trimming: 4 bases; junction bases outside the gene matches: 7. Germline V gene data show CDR1 as LGHNA and CDR2 as YNFKEQ. The CDR3 contains 16 residues.